This T cell receptor beta chain derives from a study of blood T cell repertoires in COVID-19. In the study overall: The samples span acute and convalescent COVID-19 from the United States, Italy and Spain.

As processed by the authors: Nucleated cell number was recorded as an estimate derived from reference gene primer amplification. Here immunoSEQ multiplex PCR was the method, and the copy in TCRdb shows in-frame clones only, minus some. D and trimming were read from the DNA, whereas the V and J calls and clone size are those reported in that table. The table records around 150,000 clones, 60% to 80% of them present only once. The germline V and J ends were trimmed by 7 bases and 2 bases, with 17 bases remaining between them. The CDR3 length is 15 residues. Germline V lookup: CDR1 SGHTA, CDR2 FQGNSA. This clone was seen once.

The receptor's source is a man between 65 and 85 years old with acute or convalescent COVID-19. This sequence joins TRBV7-2 and TRBJ2-5, with a tentative D call TRBD2 (5 bases). Sequenced sample: peripheral blood. CDR3 sequence: CASTPLRASQETQYF. CDR3 coding DNA: TGTGCCAGCACCCCCTTGCGGGCCTCACAAGAGACCCAGTACTTC. The variable domain in full, completed from reference TRBV7-2 and TRBJ2-5, reads GAGVSQSPSNKVTEKGKDVELRCDPISGHTALYWYRQSLGQGLEFLIYFQGNSAPDKSGLPSDRFSAERTGGSVSTLTIQRTQQEDSAVYLCASTPLRASQETQYFGPGTRLLVL.